Sequencing of this T cell receptor beta chain was carried out in a study of shared clonotypes between healthy human individuals (TCRdb year 2020). About the study as a whole: Three men and two women, aged 18 to 49 years, made up the cohort. For each donor, three plates each were used for CD4 naive and CD4 memory, two plates were used for CD8 naive, and one plate was used for CD8 memory. To estimate repertoire size and how much clonotype sharing occurs between individuals, the study deeply sequenced the blood TCR repertoires of about five healthy adults. To increase sequencing depth and limit assay-specific biases, TCR repertoire library preparation and sequencing were carried out by different laboratories using diverse techniques. Leukapheresis yielded between about 0.94 and 9.5 billion PBMCs per donor.

The germline V end is reduced by 9 bases and the J end by 5 bases; junction bases left unmatched: 4. Reading from cysteine to phenylalanine, the CDR3 counts 13 amino acids. The read is trimmed to its CDR3 DNA, 39 bases read in frame from base 1. Reading the germline V gene (reference sequence) gives CDR1 SGHNT and CDR2 YYREEE. With respect to this clone: Its target antigen remains unknown. Base qualities are not provided; no much larger clone lies one nucleotide away.

Here is what the overall study found, with its caveats: Sampling was restricted to blood, and TCR repertoires in tissue are likely to differ from TCR repertoires in blood. Naive subsets generally had larger estimated clonotype richness than memory subsets did. Even with the large sequencing depth, rarefaction of the sorted-subset datasets indicated that sequencing was incomplete. Because the study included a small number of donors, the genetic and exposure-history diversity represented was limited. Sharing across several donors was observed for around 4.8% of naive CD4, over 3% of naive CD8, roughly 2.4% of memory CD4, and around 0.4% of memory CD8 clonotypes. Compared with non-shared clonotypes, the clonotypes found in all four sorted-subset donors had higher generation probabilities. Based on pairwise subsampling, the degree of clonotype sharing among donors was expected to be affected by sequencing depth.

Using the deep immunoSEQ assay, multiplex PCR amplified TCR CDR3 regions from genomic DNA. Extracted genomic DNA from each cell subset was distributed evenly across all wells of several immunoSEQ 96-well plates, and each plate was treated as a replicate. For sorted subsets, about 0.2 ug genomic DNA, equal to tens of thousands of T cell genomes, was loaded into each replicate PCR. The purified libraries were quantified using a Qubit 3.0 fluorometer, sized with a Bioanalyzer 2100, and then quantified again using the KAPA Library Quantification kit. A separate single-read 150-cycle Illumina NextSeq 550 flow cell was used to sequence each immunoSEQ 96-well plate. Per the source publication's procedure: Because only junctional sequences without quality scores were contained in the immunoSEQ output, filtering matching that applied to full-length reads could not be performed. Sequences were annotated with PyIR, a Python wrapper for IgBLAST v1.9, and V/J genes and CDR3 were assigned using IMGT germline references. Any read was removed if the V/J assignment was weak (E-value above 1e-6), the CDR3 was missing, or the read contained stop codons, out-of-frame junctions, or ambiguous translated residues. V3J clonotypes were defined as sequences sharing an identical inferred V gene, J gene, and CDR3 amino acid sequence. Percentage overlap between repertoires was computed as shared unique clonotypes divided by the size of the smaller repertoire. RTK rarefaction, the Chao1 estimator, and Recon v2.1 estimates of unobserved clonotypes were used to assess repertoire richness. OLGA was used to compute generation probabilities for all TCRbeta clonotypes that the gDNA method yielded from a handful of donors. As stored in TCRdb, this immuneACCESS dataset retains in-frame rearrangements with V and J assigned. A fraction of the clones does not appear; measured against another copy, unresolved V genes explain less than half of the discrepancy, and the remainder lacks a known reason. V and J calls and clone size are given by that table; D and trimming were obtained from the DNA. The table for this sample lists over a million clones; roughly 96% of them were counted only once. The top ten clonotypes cover 1% to 1.5% of the sample.

Donors were healthy HIV-negative adults with no recently reported acute infections or vaccinations. All donors were Caucasian adults living in Nashville, Tennessee, USA. CD4+ T cells were enriched by magnetic negative selection; naive cells were then positively selected on CD45RA, and the negative fraction formed the memory subset. After blood collection by leukapheresis, PBMCs were isolated using Ficoll-Histopaque density gradient centrifugation and then cryopreserved in the vapor phase of liquid nitrogen. Purity and quantity of every magnetically sorted T cell population were checked by analytical flow cytometry. Each sorted fraction had its genomic DNA isolated and then quantified by UV absorbance on a Nanodrop 2000c.

The rearrangement combines TRBV5-4 with TRBJ2-2, and 10 junctional nucleotides match TRBD1. The sequence derives from a man aged 30 to 45 in good health. The source material was naive CD4+ T cells sorted from blood. The cell subset or site tag for this specimen amounts to: CD45RA+ positively selected. The CDR3 region: CATGTGATGELFF. The bases read TGTGCCACCGGGACAGGGGCGACCGGGGAGCTGTTTTTT.